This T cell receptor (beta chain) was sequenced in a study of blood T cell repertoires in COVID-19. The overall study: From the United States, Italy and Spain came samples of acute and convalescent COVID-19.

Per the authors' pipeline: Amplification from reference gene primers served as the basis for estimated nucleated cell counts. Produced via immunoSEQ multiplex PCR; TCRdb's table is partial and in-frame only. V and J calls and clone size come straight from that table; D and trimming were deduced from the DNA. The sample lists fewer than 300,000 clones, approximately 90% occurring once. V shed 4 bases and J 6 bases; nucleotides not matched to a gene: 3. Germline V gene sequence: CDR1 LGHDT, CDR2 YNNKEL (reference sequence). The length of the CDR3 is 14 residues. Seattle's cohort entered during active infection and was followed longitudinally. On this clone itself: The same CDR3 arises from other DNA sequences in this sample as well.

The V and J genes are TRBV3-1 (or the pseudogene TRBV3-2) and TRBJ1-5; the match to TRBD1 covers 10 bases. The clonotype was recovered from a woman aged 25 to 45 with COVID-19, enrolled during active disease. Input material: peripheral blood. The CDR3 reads CASSLGQGVQPQHF. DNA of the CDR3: TGTGCCAGCAGCCTAGGACAGGGGGTTCAGCCCCAGCATTTT.